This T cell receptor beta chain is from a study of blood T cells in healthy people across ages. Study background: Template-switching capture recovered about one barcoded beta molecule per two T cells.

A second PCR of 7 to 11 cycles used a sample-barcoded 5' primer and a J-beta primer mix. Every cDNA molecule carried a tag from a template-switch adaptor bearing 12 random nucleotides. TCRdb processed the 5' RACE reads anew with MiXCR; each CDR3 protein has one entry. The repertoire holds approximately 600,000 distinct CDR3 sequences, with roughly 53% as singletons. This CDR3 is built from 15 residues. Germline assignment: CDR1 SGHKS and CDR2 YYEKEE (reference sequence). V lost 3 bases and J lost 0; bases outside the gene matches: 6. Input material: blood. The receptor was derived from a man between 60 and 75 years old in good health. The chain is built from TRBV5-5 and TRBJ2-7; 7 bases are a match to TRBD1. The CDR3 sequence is CASSWDSAFSYEQYF. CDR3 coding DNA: TGTGCCAGCAGCTGGGACAGCGCCTTCTCCTACGAGCAGTACTTC.